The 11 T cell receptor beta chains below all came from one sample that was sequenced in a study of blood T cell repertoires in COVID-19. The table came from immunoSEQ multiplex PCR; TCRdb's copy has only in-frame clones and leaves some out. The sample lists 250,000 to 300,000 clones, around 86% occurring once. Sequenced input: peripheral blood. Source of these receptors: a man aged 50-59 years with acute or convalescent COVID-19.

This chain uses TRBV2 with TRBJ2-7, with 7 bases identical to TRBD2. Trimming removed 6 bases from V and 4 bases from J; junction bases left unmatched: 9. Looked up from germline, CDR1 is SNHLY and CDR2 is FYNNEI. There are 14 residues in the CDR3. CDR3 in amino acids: CASRSRGVRYEQYF. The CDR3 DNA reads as TGTGCCAGCAGGTCCCGGGGGGTCAGATACGAGCAGTACTTC.

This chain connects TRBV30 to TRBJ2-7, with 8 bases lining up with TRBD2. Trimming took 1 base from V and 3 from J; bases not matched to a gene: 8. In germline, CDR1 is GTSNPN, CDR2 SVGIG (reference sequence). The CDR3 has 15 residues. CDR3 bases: TGTGCCTGGAGTGAGGGGATAGCGGGGAGCTACGAGCAGTACTTC. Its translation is CAWSEGIAGSYEQYF. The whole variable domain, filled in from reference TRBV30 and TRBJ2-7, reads SQTIHQWPATLVQPVGSPLSLECTVEGTSNPNLYWYRQAAGRGLQLLFYSVGIGQISSEVPQNLSASRPQDRQFILSSKKLLLSDSGFYLCAWSEGIAGSYEQYFGPGTRLTVT.

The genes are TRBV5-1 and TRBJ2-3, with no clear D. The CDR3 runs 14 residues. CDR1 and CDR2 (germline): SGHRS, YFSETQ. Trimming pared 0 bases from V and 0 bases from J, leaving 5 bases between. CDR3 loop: CASSLGDSTDTQYF. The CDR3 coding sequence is TGCGCCAGCAGCTTGGGAGATAGCACAGATACGCAGTATTTT.

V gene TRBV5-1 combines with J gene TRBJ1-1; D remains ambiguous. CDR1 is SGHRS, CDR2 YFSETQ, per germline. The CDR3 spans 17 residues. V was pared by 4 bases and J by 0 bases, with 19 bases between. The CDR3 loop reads CASSPPDTPILNTEAFF. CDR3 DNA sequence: TGCGCCAGCAGCCCCCCCGACACCCCGATATTGAACACTGAAGCTTTCTTT.

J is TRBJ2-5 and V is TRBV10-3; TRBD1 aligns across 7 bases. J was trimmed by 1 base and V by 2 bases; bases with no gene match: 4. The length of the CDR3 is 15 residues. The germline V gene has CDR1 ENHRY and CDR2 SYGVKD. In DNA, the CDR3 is TGTGCCATCAGTGAGAATACAGGGGTCCAAGAGACCCAGTACTTC. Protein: CAISENTGVQETQYF.

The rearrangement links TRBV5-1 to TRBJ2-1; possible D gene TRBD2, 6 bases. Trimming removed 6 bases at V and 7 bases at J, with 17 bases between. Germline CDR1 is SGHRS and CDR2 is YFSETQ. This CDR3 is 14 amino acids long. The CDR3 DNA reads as TGCGCCAGCACGAGAGGAGGGGATTGGAATGAGCAGTTCTTC. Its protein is CASTRGGDWNEQFF.

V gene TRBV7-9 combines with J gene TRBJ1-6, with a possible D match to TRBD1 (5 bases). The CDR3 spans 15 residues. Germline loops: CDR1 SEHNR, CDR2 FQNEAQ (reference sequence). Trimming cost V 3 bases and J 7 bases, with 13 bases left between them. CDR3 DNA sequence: TGTGCCAGCAGCTTGGGGCCTTCATGGAATTCACCCCTCCACTTT. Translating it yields CASSLGPSWNSPLHF.

The CDR3: CASTKISTDTQYF. For the CDR3, the DNA is TGTGCCAGCACGAAAATCAGTACAGATACGCAGTATTTT. This chain links TRBV6-5 with TRBJ2-3; D ambiguous. CDR3 size: 13 residues. Trimming shortened V by 7 bases and J by 3 bases, and 11 bases separated the two germline ends. Germline V gene lookup returns CDR1 MNHEY and CDR2 SVGAGI.

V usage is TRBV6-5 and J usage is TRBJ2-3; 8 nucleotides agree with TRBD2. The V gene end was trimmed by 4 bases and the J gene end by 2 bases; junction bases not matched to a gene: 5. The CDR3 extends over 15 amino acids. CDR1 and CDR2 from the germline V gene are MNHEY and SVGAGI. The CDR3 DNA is TGTGCCAGCAGTTTACTAGCGGCGGACACAGATACGCAGTATTTT. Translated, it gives CASSLLAADTDTQYF.

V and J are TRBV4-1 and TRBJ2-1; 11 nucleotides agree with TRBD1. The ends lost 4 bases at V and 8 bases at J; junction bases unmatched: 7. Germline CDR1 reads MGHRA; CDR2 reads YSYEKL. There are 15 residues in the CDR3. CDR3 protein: CASSLGTGGSDEQFF. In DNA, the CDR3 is TGCGCCAGCAGCCTCGGGACAGGGGGGTCGGATGAGCAGTTCTTC.

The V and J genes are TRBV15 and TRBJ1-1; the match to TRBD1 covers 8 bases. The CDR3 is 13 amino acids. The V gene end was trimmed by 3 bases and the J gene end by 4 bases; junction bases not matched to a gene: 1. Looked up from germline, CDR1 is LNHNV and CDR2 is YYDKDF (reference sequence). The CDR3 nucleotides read TGTGCCACCAGCAGCCAGGGGGCCACTGAAGCTTTCTTT. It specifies CATSSQGATEAFF.